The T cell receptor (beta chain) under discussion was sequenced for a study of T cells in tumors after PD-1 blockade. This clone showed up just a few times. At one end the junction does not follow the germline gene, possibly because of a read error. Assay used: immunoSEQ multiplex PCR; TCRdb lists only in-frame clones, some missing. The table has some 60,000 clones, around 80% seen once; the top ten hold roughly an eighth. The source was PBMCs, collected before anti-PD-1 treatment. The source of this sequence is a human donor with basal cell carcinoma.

The CDR3 loop reads CASSLLKTRGSF. In DNA form, the CDR3 reads TGTGCCAGCAGCTTACTAAAAACGAGGGGGTCCTTT. The chain is built from TRBV7-2 and TRBJ1-1, with D possibly matching TRBD1 (6 bases). This CDR3 comprises 12 residues. Per germline, CDR1 SGHTA and CDR2 FQGNSA.